These T cell receptor beta chains were read from a single sample in a study of blood T cell repertoires in COVID-19. Assay used: immunoSEQ multiplex PCR; TCRdb lists only in-frame clones, some missing. The sample carries under 300,000 clones, 70% to 90% recorded once. Sequences were obtained from peripheral blood. These receptors were taken from a man younger than 30 with active or convalescent COVID-19. Each CDR3 is given with its conserved first and last residue. Each record gives: D gene, V gene, J gene, clone size, CDR3 protein, CDR3 DNA. A D gene is named only where the DNA matches it firmly. The listing skips clone size in some rows; elsewhere it reads once, few, many or a size class.

>.|TRBV7-3|TRBJ1-6|.
CASSRTRNSPLHF
TGTGCCAGCAGCCGTACGAGGAATTCACCCCTCCACTTT
>.|TRBV2|TRBJ1-1|.
CASSEVGGETEAFF
TGTGCCAGCAGTGAAGTAGGAGGGGAGACTGAAGCTTTCTTT
>.|TRBV6-2/TRBV6-3|TRBJ1-2|.
CASSYNREASYTF
TGTGCCAGCAGTTACAATAGGGAGGCTTCCTACACCTTC
>TRBD2|TRBV9|TRBJ2-3|.
CASSVSGGAQTDTQYF
TGTGCCAGCAGCGTAAGCGGGGGGGCACAGACAGATACGCAGTATTTT
>.|TRBV2|TRBJ1-2|many
CASSPGGVGYTF
TGTGCCAGCAGTCCGGGCGGGGTTGGCTACACCTTC
>.|TRBV28|TRBJ1-6|.
CASSPPPGSNNSPLHF
TGTGCCAGCAGTCCCCCACCGGGGTCCAATAATTCACCCCTCCACTTT
>.|TRBV7-8|TRBJ1-5|many
CASSPKGAGQIYQPQHF
TGTGCCAGCAGCCCAAAAGGGGCAGGGCAAATTTATCAGCCCCAGCATTTT
>.|TRBV4-1|TRBJ1-1|.
CASSQAPLSGTEAFF
TGCGCCAGCAGCCAAGCTCCACTATCGGGAACTGAAGCTTTCTTT
>TRBD2|TRBV4-2|TRBJ2-2|.
CASSQDASGNTGELFF
TGTGCCAGCAGCCAAGATGCTAGCGGAAACACCGGGGAGCTGTTTTTT
>.|TRBV2|TRBJ1-3|.
CASSGTTTPARNTIYF
TGTGCCAGCAGTGGGACTACGACCCCCGCTAGAAACACCATATATTTT
>TRBD1|TRBV5-1|TRBJ1-2|.
CASRDGTEDGYTF
TGCGCCAGCAGGGACGGGACAGAAGATGGCTACACCTTC
>TRBD2|TRBV5-4|TRBJ2-3|once
CASSLSGGALTDTQYF
TGTGCCAGCAGCTTGAGCGGGGGGGCCTTAACAGATACGCAGTATTTT
>.|TRBV18|TRBJ2-7|.
CASSPDRNLYEQYF
TGTGCCAGCTCCCCTGACAGGAACCTCTACGAGCAGTACTTC
>TRBD1|TRBV5-4|TRBJ2-3|.
CASSPYRGEMTDTQYF
TGTGCCAGCAGCCCCTACAGGGGAGAAATGACAGATACGCAGTATTTT
>.|TRBV7-9|TRBJ1-2|.
CASSFDSYGYTF
TGTGCCAGCAGCTTCGACAGCTATGGCTACACCTTC
>TRBD1|TRBV4-2|TRBJ1-5|.
CASSQEPTGQPQHF
TGTGCCAGCAGCCAAGAGCCGACAGGGCAGCCCCAGCATTTT
>TRBD2|TRBV6-6|TRBJ2-7|.
CASSYDRGSYEQYF
TGTGCCAGCAGTTACGACCGCGGGAGCTACGAGCAGTACTTC
>.|TRBV9|TRBJ2-2|.
CASSEGRTGELFF
TGTGCCAGCAGCGAAGGGAGAACCGGGGAGCTGTTTTTT
>.|TRBV27|TRBJ1-2|.
CASSSSGMGYTF
TGTGCCAGCAGCTCAAGCGGTATGGGCTACACCTTC
>.|TRBV5-5|TRBJ1-5|.
CASSLEAPPYSNQPQHF
TGTGCCAGCAGCTTAGAGGCGCCCCCTTATAGCAATCAGCCCCAGCATTTT
>TRBD1|TRBV3-1/TRBV3-2|TRBJ2-7|once
CASSQVNRGRDEQYF
TGTGCCAGCAGCCAAGTCAACAGGGGAAGGGACGAGCAGTACTTC
>.|TRBV2|TRBJ1-3|.
CASSQGQVSSGNTIYF
TGTGCCAGCAGTCAAGGACAAGTCAGCTCTGGAAACACCATATATTTT
>.|TRBV4-1|TRBJ1-2|.
CASSQEYRVVYGYTF
TGCGCCAGCAGCCAAGAATACAGGGTCGTCTATGGCTACACCTTC
>.|TRBV29-1|TRBJ1-1|once
CSVGLGRAEAFF
TGCAGCGTTGGGTTGGGGCGCGCTGAAGCTTTCTTT
>.|TRBV4-1|TRBJ1-6|.
CASSQGHPSSYNSPLHF
TGCGCCAGCAGCCAAGGACACCCGAGCTCCTATAATTCACCCCTCCACTTT
>TRBD1|TRBV25-1|TRBJ1-1|.
CASSLGQGDTEAFF
TGTGCCAGCAGCTTGGGGCAGGGGGACACTGAAGCTTTCTTT
>.|TRBV2|TRBJ1-6|few
CASHTGNGSPLHF
TGTGCCAGCCACACAGGGAACGGGTCACCCCTCCACTTT
>.|TRBV6-5|TRBJ1-2|.
CASSYHPPDGLGYTF
TGTGCCAGCAGTTACCATCCCCCCGACGGGTTAGGCTACACCTTC
>.|TRBV3-1/TRBV3-2|TRBJ1-1|.
CASSQERGTEAFF
TGTGCCAGCAGCCAAGAAAGAGGTACTGAAGCTTTCTTT
>.|TRBV2|TRBJ2-2|few
CASSEEGVYITGELFF
TGTGCCAGCAGTGAAGAAGGGGTCTACATTACCGGGGAGCTGTTTTTT
>.|TRBV6-5|TRBJ1-5|.
CASSYSLTQHF
TGTGCCAGCAGTTACTCTCTAACCCAGCATTTT
>.|TRBV2|TRBJ2-5|.
CASSARYQETQYF
TGTGCCAGCAGTGCTCGGTACCAAGAGACCCAGTACTTC
>.|TRBV7-9|TRBJ1-1|.
CASSPATNTEAFF
TGTGCCAGCAGCCCCGCTACTAACACTGAAGCTTTCTTT
>.|TRBV9|TRBJ1-3|.
CASNPGGSGNTIYF
TGTGCCAGCAATCCCGGGGGTTCTGGAAACACCATATATTTT
>.|TRBV12-3/TRBV12-4|TRBJ2-1|once
CASSKEGGTAQFF
TGTGCCAGCAGCAAGGAGGGCGGGACGGCGCAGTTCTTC
>TRBD2|TRBV4-1|TRBJ2-1|.
CASSLGGAGYNEQFF
TGCGCCAGCAGCCTGGGAGGGGCAGGGTACAATGAGCAGTTCTTC
>.|TRBV4-3|TRBJ2-1|.
CASSQENWGHTNEQFF
TGCGCCAGCAGCCAAGAGAACTGGGGCCACACCAATGAGCAGTTCTTC
>.|TRBV30|TRBJ2-3|.
CAWSVLVFELPKIDRTSTDTQYF
TGTGCCTGGAGTGTACTGGTTTTCGAACTACCAAAAATCGACCGAACTAGCACAGATACGCAGTATTTT
>.|TRBV7-2|TRBJ1-5|.
CASSLERGNQPQHF
TGTGCCAGCAGCTTAGAGAGAGGCAATCAGCCCCAGCATTTT
>.|TRBV20-1|TRBJ2-5|.
CSASKQVQETQYF
TGCAGTGCTAGTAAACAGGTGCAAGAGACCCAGTACTTC
>.|TRBV20-1|TRBJ1-2|.
CSASEGNSGYTF
TGCAGTGCTAGTGAGGGCAACAGTGGCTACACCTTC
>TRBD1|TRBV4-1|TRBJ1-3|.
CASSPDRGYTIYF
TGCGCCAGCAGCCCCGACAGGGGATACACCATATATTTT
>.|TRBV5-1|TRBJ1-1|.
CASSLERGNTEAFF
TGCGCCAGCAGCTTGGAAAGGGGAAACACTGAAGCTTTCTTT
>.|TRBV4-1|TRBJ1-5|.
CASSQAMAEDQPQHF
TGCGCCAGCAGCCAAGCGATGGCCGAGGATCAGCCCCAGCATTTT
>TRBD1|TRBV24-1|TRBJ2-3|once
CATSDSDRGFRDTQYF
TGTGCCACCAGTGATTCAGACAGGGGGTTTAGGGATACGCAGTATTTT
>.|TRBV2|TRBJ1-1|.
CASTGAMNTEAFF
TGTGCCAGCACTGGGGCTATGAACACTGAAGCTTTCTTT
>.|TRBV5-6|TRBJ1-1|once
CASSYGEPEAFF
TGTGCCAGCAGCTACGGGGAGCCTGAAGCTTTCTTT
>.|TRBV6-5|TRBJ1-1|.
CASSYRGKPWNTEAFF
TGTGCCAGCAGTTACCGCGGAAAGCCATGGAACACTGAAGCTTTCTTT
>.|TRBV6-5|TRBJ1-3|.
CASSLYSGNTIYF
TGTGCCAGCAGTCTTTACTCTGGAAACACCATATATTTT
>.|TRBV10-3|TRBJ2-7|.
CAITGGLPYEQYF
TGTGCCATCACTGGCGGGCTTCCCTACGAGCAGTACTTC
>.|TRBV7-9|TRBJ2-2|.
CASSASGTSHTGELFF
TGTGCCAGCAGCGCGTCCGGGACTTCCCACACCGGGGAGCTGTTTTTT
>.|TRBV5-4|TRBJ2-7|.
CASSLPGNWEQYF
TGTGCCAGCAGCTTGCCGGGGAACTGGGAGCAGTACTTC
>.|TRBV24-1|TRBJ1-5|.
CATSESYQPQHF
TGTGCCACCAGTGAGAGTTATCAGCCCCAGCATTTT